The 32 T cell receptor beta chains presented below share a single source sample, sequenced in a study of blood T cell repertoires in COVID-19. The repertoire was sequenced with immunoSEQ multiplex PCR; TCRdb's copy has only in-frame clones and lacks some. Of 200,000 to 250,000 clones in the sample, roughly 85% were seen once. The sequencing input was peripheral blood. The receptors stem from a woman of 80 years or more with acute or convalescent COVID-19.

The V and J genes are TRBV11-3 and TRBJ2-5; TRBD2 agrees at 7 bases. CDR3 size: 16 residues. Germline V gene data show CDR1 as SGHNT and CDR2 as YENEEA. The V segment lost 4 bases and the J segment 1 base; nucleotides outside the gene matches: 9. CDR3 bases: TGTGCCAGCAGCTCGCGGACGTCGGGGGGCCAAGAGACCCAGTACTTC. This sequence encodes CASSSRTSGGQETQYF.

Written as DNA, the CDR3 is TGCAGTGCTAGTCGGACGGGGACTAACTATGGCTACACCTTC. Translating gives CSASRTGTNYGYTF. The chain employs TRBV20-1 and TRBJ1-2; D call uncertain. CDR1 DFQATT and CDR2 SNEGSKA come from the germline V gene (reference sequence). Between the trimmed V and J ends, which lost 3 bases and 0 bases, there was a span of 11 bases. The CDR3 runs to 14 residues.

The chain couples TRBV5-6 to TRBJ2-3, with D tentatively TRBD1 (5 bases). The germline CDR1 and CDR2 sequences are SGHDT and YYEEEE. This CDR3 has 15 amino acids. V dropped 3 bases and J dropped 2 bases, with 13 bases sitting between them. In nucleotides, the CDR3 is TGTGCCAGCAGCTCTATCGTGGGGCCCACAGATACGCAGTATTTT. Translating it yields CASSSIVGPTDTQYF.

J is TRBJ1-1 and V is TRBV11-3; a possible D gene is TRBD1 (6 bases). Germline V gene data show CDR1 as SGHNT and CDR2 as YENEEA. Trimming cost V 3 bases and J 5 bases, with 19 bases left between them. The CDR3 extends over 16 amino acids. The CDR3 coding sequence is TGTGCCAGCAGCTTGGGCCTCGGGCGGGGGCGTACTGAAGCTTTCTTT. This encodes CASSLGLGRGRTEAFF. Complete variable domain (other parts from reference TRBV11-3 and TRBJ1-1): EAGVVQSPRYKIIEKKQPVAFWCNPISGHNTLYWYLQNLGQGPELLIRYENEEAVDDSQLPKDRFSAERLKGVDSTLKIQPAELGDSAVYLCASSLGLGRGRTEAFFGQGTRLTVV.

The V gene is TRBV7-9, the J gene TRBJ1-1; D gene unclear. The V gene lost 2 bases and the J gene lost 5 bases, with 9 bases spanning the gap. The CDR3 spans 13 residues. The germline gives CDR1 SEHNR, CDR2 FQNEAQ (reference sequence). The CDR3 sequence is CASSLMEKTEAFF. For the CDR3, the DNA is TGTGCCAGCAGCTTAATGGAGAAGACTGAAGCTTTCTTT.

This chain links TRBV2 with TRBJ1-3, with D perhaps TRBD1 (5 bases). V was trimmed by 5 bases and J by 0 bases, leaving 11 bases between them. CDR1 SNHLY and CDR2 FYNNEI come from the germline V gene. This CDR3 contains 15 residues. CDR3 loop: CASSNTGDSGNTIYF. DNA of the CDR3: TGTGCCAGCAGTAACACAGGAGACTCTGGAAACACCATATATTTT. The whole variable domain, remainder taken from reference TRBV2 and TRBJ1-3, is EPEVTQTPSHQVTQMGQEVILRCVPISNHLYFYWYRQILGQKVEFLVSFYNNEISEKSEIFDDQFSVERPDGSNFTLKIRSTKLEDSAMYFCASSNTGDSGNTIYFGEGSWLTVV.

This sequence joins TRBV7-2 and TRBJ1-2, with D perhaps TRBD1 (6 bases). Germline values: CDR1 SGHTA, CDR2 FQGNSA. Trimming removed 2 bases from V and 4 bases from J, with 17 bases in between. The CDR3 contains 16 residues. DNA of the CDR3: TGTGCCAGCAGCTTAAGTCTACAGGGACGATCCTATGGCTACACCTTC. Protein: CASSLSLQGRSYGYTF.

The chain recombines TRBV19 with TRBJ1-6; D unclear. The CDR3 covers 16 residues. Germline lookup yields CDR1 LNHDA and CDR2 SQIVND (reference sequence). V dropped 3 bases and J dropped 7 bases, with 16 bases sitting between them. CDR3 nucleotide sequence: TGTGCCAGTAGTATCTCCCACGGGTCGGAGAATTCACCCCTCCACTTT. It is translated as CASSISHGSENSPLHF.

J is TRBJ1-6 and V is TRBV3-1 (or the pseudogene TRBV3-2), with D perhaps TRBD1 (5 bases). V was cut by 4 bases and J by 11 bases, with 12 bases left in between. Germline CDR1 reads LGHDT; CDR2 reads YNNKEL (reference sequence). The CDR3 extends over 13 amino acids. The CDR3 nucleotides are TGTGCCAGCAGCCTTCGGACAAACACACCCCTCCACTTT. Its translation: CASSLRTNTPLHF.

CDR3 residues: CASSLGTGRGELFF. The CDR3 region has the DNA TGTGCCAGCAGCTTAGGGACAGGGAGAGGGGAACTGTTTTTT. The chain joins TRBV11-2 to TRBJ1-4; 8 nucleotides match TRBD1. The CDR3 has 14 amino acids. Trimming cost V 1 base and J 12 bases; bases outside gene matches: 7. Germline CDR1 SGHAT, CDR2 FQNNGV.

This chain uses TRBV5-6 with TRBJ2-2, with D tentatively TRBD2 (6 bases). The CDR3 runs 16 residues. Germline CDR1 reads SGHDT; CDR2 reads YYEEEE. Deletions cut 6 bases from V and 4 bases from J, with 19 bases between. The CDR3: CASIPRAGRSTGELFF. DNA of the CDR3: TGTGCCAGCATCCCGAGAGCGGGCCGAAGCACCGGGGAGCTGTTTTTT.

The gene calls are TRBV13 and TRBJ1-1, with a tentative D call TRBD1 (6 bases). Germline values: CDR1 PRHDT, CDR2 FYEKMQ (reference sequence). The CDR3 length is 16 residues. Trimming took 5 bases from V and 0 from J, leaving 16 bases between them. As DNA, the CDR3 is TGTGCCAGCAGCCAAGGGGGGGCCGGGATGAACACTGAAGCTTTCTTT. It yields the protein CASSQGGAGMNTEAFF.

This chain joins TRBV28 and TRBJ2-7; tentative D call: TRBD2 (7 bases). Germline loops: CDR1 MDHEN, CDR2 SYDVKM. V gave up 7 bases and J gave up 0 bases, with 19 bases separating them. CDR3 size: 16 residues. The CDR3 coding sequence is TGTGCCAGCACTAACCGGGGGGCTTCCTCCTCCTACGAGCAGTACTTC. Its protein product is CASTNRGASSSYEQYF.

This chain connects TRBV11-2 to TRBJ2-2, with a possible D match to TRBD2 (5 bases). The germline gives CDR1 SGHAT, CDR2 FQNNGV. The CDR3 has 16 residues. Trimming took off 0 bases at V and 6 bases at J, with 14 bases between the two ends. CDR3 sequence: CASSLEFRTSPGELFF. Written as DNA, the CDR3 is TGTGCCAGCAGCTTAGAATTTAGGACTTCCCCCGGGGAGCTGTTTTTT.

The chain uses TRBV5-6 and TRBJ1-5; 8 nucleotides align to TRBD1. The CDR3 is 17 amino acids. Germline trimming cut 1 base from V and 0 bases from J; bases unmatched to any gene: 6. CDR1 and CDR2 (germline): SGHDT, YYEEEE. CDR3 region: CASSLRTGRYSNQPQHF. In nucleotides, the CDR3 is TGTGCCAGCAGCTTGAGGACAGGGCGCTATAGCAATCAGCCCCAGCATTTT.

The chain has TRBV16 and TRBJ1-1, with D tentatively TRBD1 (5 bases). CDR3 size: 12 residues. The V gene lost 1 base and the J gene lost 8 bases, with 8 bases spanning the gap. Germline V gene data show CDR1 as KGHSY and CDR2 as FQNENV. This CDR3 reads CASSQFYREAFF. The CDR3 bases are TGTGCCAGCAGCCAATTTTACAGGGAAGCTTTCTTT. The full variable domain, with the rest looked up from reference TRBV16 and TRBJ1-1, is GEEVAQTPKHLVRGEGQKAKLYCAPIKGHSYVFWYQQVLKNEFKFLISFQNENVFDETGMPKERFSAKCLPNSPCSLEIQATKLEDSAVYFCASSQFYREAFFGQGTRLTVV.

The V gene is TRBV7-2, the J gene TRBJ2-5, with 7 bases identical to TRBD2. The germline V gene has CDR1 SGHTA and CDR2 FQGNSA. V trimming: 5 bases; J trimming: 1 base; junction bases outside the gene matches: 10. The CDR3 covers 16 residues. The CDR3 DNA reads TGTGCCAGCAGCCCGCACGCTAGCGGACCCCAAGAGACCCAGTACTTC. Translating gives CASSPHASGPQETQYF.

The chain employs TRBV6-1 and TRBJ2-2; a weak D match, TRBD1 (5 bases). This CDR3 comprises 16 residues. CDR1 is MNHNS, CDR2 SASEGT, per germline. V was trimmed by 2 bases and J by 2 bases, leaving 12 bases between them. CDR3 in amino acids: CASSESGRANTGELFF. In DNA form, the CDR3 reads TGTGCCAGCAGTGAATCGGGCAGGGCAAACACCGGGGAGCTGTTTTTT.

The chain carries TRBV4-1 and TRBJ2-2, with TRBD2 as a possible D gene (7 bases). This CDR3 is 18 amino acids long. Between the trimmed V and J ends, which lost 5 bases and 2 bases, there was a span of 21 bases. Germline CDR1 MGHRA, CDR2 YSYEKL. CDR3 amino acids: CASSVRGGGGQNTGELFF. CDR3 coding DNA: TGCGCCAGCAGCGTTCGCGGCGGCGGGGGCCAAAACACCGGGGAGCTGTTTTTT.

The chain uses TRBV23-1 and TRBJ1-4; D gene uncertain. TRBV23-1 belongs to the ORF category, with a function that is uncertain. The length of the CDR3 is 15 residues. V lost 2 bases and J 6 bases, leaving 13 bases between the germline ends. CDR3 sequence reads: CASSQGPPAYEKLFF. CDR3 sequence (DNA): TGCGCCAGCAGTCAAGGGCCCCCCGCCTATGAAAAACTGTTTTTT.

V gene TRBV7-2 combines with J gene TRBJ2-6; 9 bases align to TRBD1. The CDR3 runs 18 residues. V dropped 3 bases and J dropped 0; count of bases not matched to a gene: 6. From germline, CDR1 is SGHTA and CDR2 FQGNSA. Here the CDR3 DNA reads TGTGCCAGCAGCTTGGAGGGGACAGGGTACTCTGGGGCCAACGTCCTGACTTTC. It specifies CASSLEGTGYSGANVLTF.

The chain joins TRBV5-1 to TRBJ2-3; TRBD1 matches at 9 bases. J gave up 6 bases and V 6 bases, and 14 bases lay outside the gene matches. There are 16 residues in the CDR3. CDR1 is SGHRS and CDR2 is YFSETQ in the germline V gene. CDR3 in amino acids: CASTTSLTGGRDTQYF. The CDR3 DNA is TGCGCCAGCACCACCTCCCTTACAGGGGGCAGGGATACGCAGTATTTT.

This chain links TRBV5-4 with TRBJ2-1; tentatively, D is TRBD2 (6 bases). Between the trimmed V and J ends, which lost 4 bases and 5 bases, there was a span of 10 bases. The CDR3 runs to 13 residues. Germline V gives CDR1 SGHNT, CDR2 YYREEE (reference sequence). DNA of the CDR3: TGTGCCAGCAGCCGGACTATCGACAATGAGCAGTTCTTC. Its protein product is CASSRTIDNEQFF.

The CDR3 reads CASGDGQRWADTQYF. The CDR3 DNA reads TGTGCCAGCGGGGATGGACAGCGTTGGGCAGATACGCAGTATTTT. The V call is TRBV6-5, the J call TRBJ2-3; a possible D gene is TRBD1 (6 bases). Trimming cost V 8 bases and J 4 bases, with 19 bases left between them. The CDR3 contains 15 residues. CDR1 MNHEY and CDR2 SVGAGI come from the germline V gene.

The J gene is TRBJ2-5, the V gene TRBV6-5; D is perhaps TRBD1 (5 bases). Deletions cut 6 bases from V and 5 bases from J, with 16 bases between. Germline CDR1 MNHEY, CDR2 SVGAGI. This CDR3 contains 14 residues. The chain's CDR3 is CASSAGHPGETQYF. The CDR3 DNA sequence: TGTGCCAGCAGCGCTGGACACCCAGGGGAGACCCAGTACTTC.

The chain uses TRBV12-3 or TRBV12-4 and TRBJ1-1; no clear D gene. Trimming cost V 7 bases and J 4 bases, with 7 bases left between them. There are 11 residues in the CDR3. The CDR3 sequence: CASNRGTEAFF. In DNA, the CDR3 is TGTGCCAGCAATCGGGGCACTGAAGCTTTCTTT.

This clone turned up a few times. The rearrangement links TRBV19 to TRBJ1-5, with a tentative D call TRBD1 (6 bases). The germline gives CDR1 LNHDA, CDR2 SQIVND (reference sequence). The CDR3 is 12 residues long. The ends were cut back, 3 bases at V and 9 bases at J, with 9 bases in the middle. The CDR3, as DNA: TGTGCCAGTAGTATTGAAGGGGGGCCCCAGCATTTT. Translation gives CASSIEGGPQHF.

This clone is a singleton in its sample. The V gene is TRBV27, the J gene TRBJ2-5, with 7 bases aligning to TRBD2. The germline CDR1 and CDR2 sequences are MNHEY and SMNVEV (reference sequence). The V segment lost 8 bases and the J segment 4 bases; nucleotides outside the gene matches: 13. The CDR3 covers 15 residues. DNA of the CDR3: TGTGCCAGCTCGCCCAGACGGGGGGTCGGAGAGACCCAGTACTTC. Its protein product is CASSPRRGVGETQYF.

This clone was observed a handful of times. The chain recombines TRBV18 with TRBJ1-1; weak D call: TRBD1 (6 bases). Germline CDR1 reads KGHSH; CDR2 reads LQKENI. V lost 5 bases and J 8 bases, leaving 12 bases between the germline ends. There are 12 residues in the CDR3. The CDR3 sequence: CASSSSGTEAFF. The CDR3 DNA follows: TGTGCCAGCTCATCAAGTGGGACAGAAGCTTTCTTT.

Here the CDR3 reads CASSTLQGANNQPQHF. The CDR3 coding sequence is TGTGCCAGTAGTACGTTACAGGGTGCGAACAATCAGCCCCAGCATTTT. The rearrangement links TRBV19 to TRBJ1-5; D perhaps matches TRBD1 (6 bases). V lost 4 bases to trimming and J lost 3 bases, with 16 bases between them. CDR3 length equals 16 residues. The germline gives CDR1 LNHDA, CDR2 SQIVND (reference sequence).

The V call is TRBV19, the J call TRBJ1-1, with D maybe TRBD1 (6 bases). V lost 3 bases and J lost 6, with 8 bases in between. The CDR3 consists of 12 residues. CDR1 LNHDA and CDR2 SQIVND come from the germline V gene (reference sequence). The CDR3 protein is CASSMKGAEAFF. As DNA, the CDR3 is TGTGCCAGTAGTATGAAGGGGGCTGAAGCTTTCTTT.

The J gene is TRBJ2-7, the V gene TRBV2, with D tentatively TRBD1 (5 bases). Trimming stripped 4 bases from V and 5 bases from J, with 18 bases between. The CDR3 length is 15 residues. Germline V gene data show CDR1 as SNHLY and CDR2 as FYNNEI. The CDR3 reads CASSGRSGRANEQYF. DNA of the CDR3: TGTGCCAGCAGTGGTCGATCTGGCAGGGCAAACGAGCAGTACTTC.